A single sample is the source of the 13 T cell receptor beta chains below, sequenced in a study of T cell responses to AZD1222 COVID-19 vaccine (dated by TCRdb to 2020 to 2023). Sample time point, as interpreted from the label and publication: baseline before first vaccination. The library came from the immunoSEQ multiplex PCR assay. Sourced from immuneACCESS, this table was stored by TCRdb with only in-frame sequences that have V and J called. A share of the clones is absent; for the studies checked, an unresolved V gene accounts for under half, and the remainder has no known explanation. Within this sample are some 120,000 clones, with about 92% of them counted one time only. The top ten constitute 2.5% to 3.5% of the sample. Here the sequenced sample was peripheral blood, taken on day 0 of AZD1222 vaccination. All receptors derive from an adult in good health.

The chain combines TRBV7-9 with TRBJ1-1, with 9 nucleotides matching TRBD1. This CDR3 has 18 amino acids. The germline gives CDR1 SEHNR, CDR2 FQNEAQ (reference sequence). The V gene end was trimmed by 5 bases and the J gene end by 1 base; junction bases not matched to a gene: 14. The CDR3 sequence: CASSPQPGQGPRNTEAFF. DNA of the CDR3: TGTGCCAGCAGCCCTCAGCCGGGACAGGGCCCTAGGAACACTGAAGCTTTCTTT.

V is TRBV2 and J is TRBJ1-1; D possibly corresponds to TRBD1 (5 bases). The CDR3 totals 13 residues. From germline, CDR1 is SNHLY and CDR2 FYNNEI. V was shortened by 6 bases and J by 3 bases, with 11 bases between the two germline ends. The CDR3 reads CASSREMDTEAFF. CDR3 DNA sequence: TGTGCCAGCAGCAGGGAAATGGACACTGAAGCTTTCTTT.

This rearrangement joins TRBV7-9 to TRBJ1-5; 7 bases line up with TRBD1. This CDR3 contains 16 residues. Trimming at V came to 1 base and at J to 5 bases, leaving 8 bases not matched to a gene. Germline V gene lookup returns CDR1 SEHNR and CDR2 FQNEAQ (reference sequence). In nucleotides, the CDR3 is TGTGCCAGCAGCTTAGGGACAGGTTTCAGGGATCAGCCCCAGCATTTT. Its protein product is CASSLGTGFRDQPQHF.

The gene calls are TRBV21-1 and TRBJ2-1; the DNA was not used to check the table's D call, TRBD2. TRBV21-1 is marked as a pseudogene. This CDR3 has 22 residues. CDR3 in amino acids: CASNPGPPLPMPGLATYNEQFF. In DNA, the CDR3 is TGTGCCAGCAACCCGGGACCCCCACTCCCTATGCCGGGACTAGCGACCTACAATGAGCAGTTCTTC.

CDR3 region: CSVERDNSYNEQFF. CDR3 in DNA: TGCAGCGTTGAACGGGACAACTCCTACAATGAGCAGTTCTTC. The chain uses TRBV29-1 and TRBJ2-1, with D possibly matching TRBD1 (6 bases). The V end lost 2 bases, the J end lost 0 bases, and 8 bases lay between the germline ends. Germline V gene lookup returns CDR1 SQVTM and CDR2 ANQGSEA. This CDR3 comprises 14 residues.

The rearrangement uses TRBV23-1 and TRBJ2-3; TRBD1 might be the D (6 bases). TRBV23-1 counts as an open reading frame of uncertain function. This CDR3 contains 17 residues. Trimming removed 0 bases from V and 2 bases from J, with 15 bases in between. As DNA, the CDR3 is TGCGCCAGCAGTCAATCCATCGCCAGGGGTCTCACAGATACGCAGTATTTT. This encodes CASSQSIARGLTDTQYF.

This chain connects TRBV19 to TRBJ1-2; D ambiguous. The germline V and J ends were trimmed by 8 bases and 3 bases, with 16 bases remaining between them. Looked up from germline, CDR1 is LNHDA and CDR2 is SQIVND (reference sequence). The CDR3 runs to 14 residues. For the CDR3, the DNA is TGTGCCAGTGCTTACATCGGAAGGGACTATGGCTACACCTTC. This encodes CASAYIGRDYGYTF. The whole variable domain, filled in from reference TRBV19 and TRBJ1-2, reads DGGITQSPKYLFRKEGQNVTLSCEQNLNHDAMYWYRQDPGQGLRLIYYSQIVNDFQKGDIAEGYSVSREKKESFPLTVTSAQKNPTAFYLCASAYIGRDYGYTFGSGTRLTVV.

DNA for the CDR3: TGTGCCAGCAGTCCCTTTGGGGCGGACGTCTCACCCCTCCACTTT. Protein product: CASSPFGADVSPLHF. The J gene is TRBJ1-6, the V gene TRBV6-5; a possible D gene is TRBD1 (5 bases). Germline loops: CDR1 MNHEY, CDR2 SVGAGI. Trimming cost V 5 bases and J 10 bases, with 18 bases left between them. The CDR3 is 15 amino acids.

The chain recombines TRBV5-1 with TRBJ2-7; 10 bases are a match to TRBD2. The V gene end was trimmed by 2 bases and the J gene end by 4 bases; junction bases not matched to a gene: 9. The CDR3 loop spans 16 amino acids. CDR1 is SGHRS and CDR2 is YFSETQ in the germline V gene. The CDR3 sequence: CASSFSSGLALYEQYF. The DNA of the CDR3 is TGCGCCAGCAGCTTTAGTTCGGGACTAGCGCTTTACGAGCAGTACTTC.

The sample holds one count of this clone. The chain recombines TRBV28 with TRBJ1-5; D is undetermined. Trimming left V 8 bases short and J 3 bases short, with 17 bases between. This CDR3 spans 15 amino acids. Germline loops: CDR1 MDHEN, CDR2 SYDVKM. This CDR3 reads CASEVNRVLNQPQHF. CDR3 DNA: TGTGCCAGCGAGGTGAATCGGGTCCTCAATCAGCCCCAGCATTTT.

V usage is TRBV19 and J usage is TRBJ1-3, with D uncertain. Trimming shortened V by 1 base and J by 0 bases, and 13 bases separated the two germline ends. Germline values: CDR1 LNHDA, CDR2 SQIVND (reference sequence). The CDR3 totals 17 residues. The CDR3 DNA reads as TGTGCCAGTAGTATAGCTACGCGGGGAAACTCTGGAAACACCATATATTTT. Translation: CASSIATRGNSGNTIYF.

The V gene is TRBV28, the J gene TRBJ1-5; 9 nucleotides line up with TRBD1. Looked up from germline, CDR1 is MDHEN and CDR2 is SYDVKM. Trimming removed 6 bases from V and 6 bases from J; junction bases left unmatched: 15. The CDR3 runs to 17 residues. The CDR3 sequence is CASRLPGQGGLLQPQHF. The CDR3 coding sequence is TGTGCCAGCAGATTACCGGGACAGGGAGGTTTACTTCAGCCCCAGCATTTT.

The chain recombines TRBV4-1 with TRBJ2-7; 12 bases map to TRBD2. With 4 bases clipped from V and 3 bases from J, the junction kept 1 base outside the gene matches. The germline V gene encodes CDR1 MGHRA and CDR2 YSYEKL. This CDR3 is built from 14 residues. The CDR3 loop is CASSPGLAGYEQYF. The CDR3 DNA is TGCGCCAGCAGCCCGGGACTAGCGGGCTACGAGCAGTACTTC.